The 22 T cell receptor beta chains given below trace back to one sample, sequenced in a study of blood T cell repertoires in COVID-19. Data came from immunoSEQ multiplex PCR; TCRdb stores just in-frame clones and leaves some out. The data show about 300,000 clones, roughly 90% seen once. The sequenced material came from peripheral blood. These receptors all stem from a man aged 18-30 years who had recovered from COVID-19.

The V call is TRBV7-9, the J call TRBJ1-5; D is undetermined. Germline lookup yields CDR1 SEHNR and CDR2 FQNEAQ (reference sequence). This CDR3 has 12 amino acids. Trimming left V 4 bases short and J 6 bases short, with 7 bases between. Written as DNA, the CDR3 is TGTGCCAGCAGCTATGGCCCTCAGCCCCAGCATTTT. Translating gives CASSYGPQPQHF.

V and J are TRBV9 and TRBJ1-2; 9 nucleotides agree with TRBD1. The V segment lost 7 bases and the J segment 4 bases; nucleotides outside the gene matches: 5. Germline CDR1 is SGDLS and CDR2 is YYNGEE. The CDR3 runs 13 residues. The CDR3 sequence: CASGQGIPYGYTF. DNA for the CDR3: TGTGCCAGCGGACAGGGGATCCCCTATGGCTACACCTTC.

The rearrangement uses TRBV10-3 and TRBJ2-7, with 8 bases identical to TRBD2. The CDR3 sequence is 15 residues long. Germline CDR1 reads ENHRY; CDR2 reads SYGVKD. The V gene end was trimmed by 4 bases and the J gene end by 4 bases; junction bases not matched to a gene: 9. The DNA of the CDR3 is TGTGCCATCAGTGTGCCGGGACTAGGGAGGTACGAGCAGTACTTC. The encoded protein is CAISVPGLGRYEQYF.

The CDR3 reads CASSWGTSGTRETQYF. In DNA form, the CDR3 reads TGCGCCAGCAGCTGGGGGACTAGCGGGACTAGGGAGACCCAGTACTTC. The chain has TRBV5-1 and TRBJ2-5; TRBD2 matches 13 bases. Per the germline V gene, CDR1 is SGHRS and CDR2 is YFSETQ. The CDR3 is 16 amino acids. With 3 bases clipped from V and 5 bases from J, the junction kept 7 bases outside the gene matches.

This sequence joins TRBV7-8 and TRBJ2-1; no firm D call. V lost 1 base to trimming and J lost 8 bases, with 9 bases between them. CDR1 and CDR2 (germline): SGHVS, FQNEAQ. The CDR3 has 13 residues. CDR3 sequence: CASSLGLVDEQFF. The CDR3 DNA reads TGTGCCAGCAGCTTAGGCCTAGTAGATGAGCAGTTCTTC. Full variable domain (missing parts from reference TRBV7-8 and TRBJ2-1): GAGVSQSPRYKVAKRGQDVALRCDPISGHVSLFWYQQALGQGPEFLTYFQNEAQLDKSGLPSDRFFAERPEGSVSTLKIQRTQQEDSAVYLCASSLGLVDEQFFGPGTRLTVL.

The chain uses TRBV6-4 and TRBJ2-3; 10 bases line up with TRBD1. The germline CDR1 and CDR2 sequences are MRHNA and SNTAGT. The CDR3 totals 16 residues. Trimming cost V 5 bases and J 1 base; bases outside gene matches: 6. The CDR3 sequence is CASSPRGTGGTDTQYF. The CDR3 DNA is TGTGCCAGCAGTCCTAGGGGGACAGGGGGCACAGATACGCAGTATTTT.

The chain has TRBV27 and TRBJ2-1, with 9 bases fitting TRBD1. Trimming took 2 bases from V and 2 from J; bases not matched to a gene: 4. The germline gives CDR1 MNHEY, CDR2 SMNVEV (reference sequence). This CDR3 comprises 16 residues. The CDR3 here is CASSLEGQGTYNEQFF. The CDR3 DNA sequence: TGTGCCAGCAGTTTAGAGGGACAGGGTACCTACAATGAGCAGTTCTTC.

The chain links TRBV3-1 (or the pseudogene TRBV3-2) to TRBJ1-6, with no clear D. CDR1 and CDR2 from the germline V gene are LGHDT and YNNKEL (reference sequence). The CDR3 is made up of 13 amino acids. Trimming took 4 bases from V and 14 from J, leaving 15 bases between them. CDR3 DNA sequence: TGTGCCAGCAGCCCATCCGGGGATTTAACCCTCCACTTT. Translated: CASSPSGDLTLHF.

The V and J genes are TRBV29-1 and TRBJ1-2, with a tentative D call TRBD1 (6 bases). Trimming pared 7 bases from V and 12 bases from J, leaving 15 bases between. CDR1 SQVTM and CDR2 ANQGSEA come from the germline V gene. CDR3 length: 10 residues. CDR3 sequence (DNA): TGCAGCGGCGGTGAGGGGGTGAACACCTTC. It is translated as CSGGEGVNTF.

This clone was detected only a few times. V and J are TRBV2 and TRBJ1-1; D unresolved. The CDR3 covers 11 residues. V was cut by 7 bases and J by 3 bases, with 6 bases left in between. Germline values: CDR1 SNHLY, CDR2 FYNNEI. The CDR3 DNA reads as TGTGCCAGCATGAGGGACACTGAAGCTTTCTTT. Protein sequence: CASMRDTEAFF.

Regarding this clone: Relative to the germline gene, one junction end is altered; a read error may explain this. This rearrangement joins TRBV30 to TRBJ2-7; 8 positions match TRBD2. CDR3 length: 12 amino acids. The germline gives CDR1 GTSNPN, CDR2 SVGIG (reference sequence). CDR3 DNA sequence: TGTGCCTGGAGTGAAGGAGCGGGGGCCCTCGGTTTC. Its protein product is CAWSEGAGALGF. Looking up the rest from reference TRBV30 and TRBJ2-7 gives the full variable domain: SQTIHQWPATLVQPVGSPLSLECTVEGTSNPNLYWYRQAAGRGLQLLFYSVGIGQISSEVPQNLSASRPQDRQFILSSKKLLLSDSGFYLCAWSEGAGALGFGPGTRLTVT.

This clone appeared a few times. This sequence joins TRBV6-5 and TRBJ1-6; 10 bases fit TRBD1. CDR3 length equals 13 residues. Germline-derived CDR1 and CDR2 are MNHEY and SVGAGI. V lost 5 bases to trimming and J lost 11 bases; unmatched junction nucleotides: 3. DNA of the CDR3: TGTGCCAGCAGTACGACAGGGGGCACACCCCTCCACTTT. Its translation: CASSTTGGTPLHF.

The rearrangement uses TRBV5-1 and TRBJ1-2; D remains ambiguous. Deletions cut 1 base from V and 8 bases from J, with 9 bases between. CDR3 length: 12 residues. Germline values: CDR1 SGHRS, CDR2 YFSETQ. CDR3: CASSLSFEGYTF. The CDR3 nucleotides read TGCGCCAGCAGCTTGTCTTTCGAGGGCTACACCTTC.

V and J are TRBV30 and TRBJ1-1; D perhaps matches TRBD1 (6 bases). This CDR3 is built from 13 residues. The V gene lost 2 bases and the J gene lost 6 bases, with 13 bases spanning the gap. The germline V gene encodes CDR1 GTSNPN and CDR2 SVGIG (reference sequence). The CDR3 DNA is TGTGCCTGGAGTACCTCAGGGGACGCTGAAGCTTTCTTT. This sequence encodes CAWSTSGDAEAFF.

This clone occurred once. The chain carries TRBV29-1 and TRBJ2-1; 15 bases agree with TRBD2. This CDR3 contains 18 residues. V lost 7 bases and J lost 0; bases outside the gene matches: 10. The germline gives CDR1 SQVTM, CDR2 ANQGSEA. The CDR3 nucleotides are TGCAGCGCCGCCTCCGGGACTAGCGGGGGGAGCTCCTACAATGAGCAGTTCTTC. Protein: CSAASGTSGGSSYNEQFF.

The CDR3 DNA sequence: TGTGCCTGGAGTCCACAGGGGCATGGCTACACCTTC. Protein: CAWSPQGHGYTF. The V gene is TRBV30, the J gene TRBJ1-2; 7 bases fit TRBD1. Trimming took 2 bases from V and 6 from J; bases not matched to a gene: 3. Germline V CDR1 and CDR2: GTSNPN, SVGIG (reference sequence). The CDR3 consists of 12 residues.

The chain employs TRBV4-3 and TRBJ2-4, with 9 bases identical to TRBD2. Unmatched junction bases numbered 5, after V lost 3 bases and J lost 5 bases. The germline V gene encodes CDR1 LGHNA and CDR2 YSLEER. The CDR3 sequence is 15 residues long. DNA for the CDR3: TGCGCCAGCAGCCAGGGGGTAGCGGGGGAAAACATTCAGTACTTC. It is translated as CASSQGVAGENIQYF.

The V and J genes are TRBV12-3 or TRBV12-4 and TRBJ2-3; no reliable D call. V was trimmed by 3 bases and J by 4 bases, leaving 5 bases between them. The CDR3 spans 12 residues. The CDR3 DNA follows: TGTGCCAGCAGTTTTGGGCCAGATACGCAGTATTTT. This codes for CASSFGPDTQYF.

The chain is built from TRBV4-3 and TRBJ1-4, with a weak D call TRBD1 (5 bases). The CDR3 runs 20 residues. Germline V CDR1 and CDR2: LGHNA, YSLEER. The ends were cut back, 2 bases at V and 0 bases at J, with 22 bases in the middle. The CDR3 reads CASSQSNQLGPFATNEKLFF. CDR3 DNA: TGCGCCAGCAGCCAATCGAACCAACTGGGGCCATTTGCAACTAATGAAAAACTGTTTTTT.

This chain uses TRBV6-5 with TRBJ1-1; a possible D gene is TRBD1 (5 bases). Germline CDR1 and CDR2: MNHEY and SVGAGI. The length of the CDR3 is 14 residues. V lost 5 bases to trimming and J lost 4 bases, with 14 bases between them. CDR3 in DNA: TGTGCCAGCAGTCAAAGGGTGGGGGGCACTGAAGCTTTCTTT. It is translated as CASSQRVGGTEAFF.

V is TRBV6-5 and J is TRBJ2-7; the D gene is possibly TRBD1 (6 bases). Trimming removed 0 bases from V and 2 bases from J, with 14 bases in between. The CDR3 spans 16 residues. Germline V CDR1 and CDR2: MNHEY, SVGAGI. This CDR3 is CASSYSIQGLAYEQYF. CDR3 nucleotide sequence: TGTGCCAGCAGTTACTCGATACAGGGTTTGGCCTACGAGCAGTACTTC.

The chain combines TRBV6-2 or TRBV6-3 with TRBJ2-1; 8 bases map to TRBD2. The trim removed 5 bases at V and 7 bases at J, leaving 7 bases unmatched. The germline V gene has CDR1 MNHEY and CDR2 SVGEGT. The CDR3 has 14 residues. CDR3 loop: CASSGTSGFNEQFF. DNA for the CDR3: TGTGCCAGCAGTGGGACTAGTGGTTTTAATGAGCAGTTCTTC.